The present entry profiles one T cell receptor beta chain with its context. This specimen comes from a study of blood T cell repertoires in COVID-19. Study background: Material from acute and convalescent COVID-19 was sourced from the United States, Italy and Spain. The analysed material was cDNA or gDNA that came from T cells, B-cell-depleted T cells, or PBMCs.

Study processing details: Quantification of nucleated cells was approximated via reference gene primer amplification. Clones were sequenced by immunoSEQ multiplex PCR, and TCRdb holds only the in-frame ones, with some missing. V, J and clone size were drawn from that table, and D and trimming were deduced from the DNA. The data contain about 98,000 clones, roughly 87% of them singletons. The source of this sequence is a man aged 50 or older with active COVID-19. The sample consisted of peripheral blood.

The CDR3 DNA reads TGTGCCAGCAGCTTAGCGGGGGGTCCGCACTCACCCCTCCACTTT. Translating gives CASSLAGGPHSPLHF. V usage is TRBV7-8 and J usage is TRBJ1-6, with a tentative D call TRBD1 (5 bases). Trimming cost V 0 bases and J 10 bases, with 13 bases left between them. The CDR3 extends over 15 amino acids. Germline CDR1 reads SGHVS; CDR2 reads FQNEAQ.